These 22 T cell receptor beta chains were all obtained from the same sample, sequenced in a study of T cell responses to AZD1222 COVID-19 vaccine. Generated by immunoSEQ multiplex PCR, the TCRdb table keeps only in-frame clones and is missing some. The data show roughly 190,000 clones, more than 85% seen once. The sequencing here drew on peripheral blood, taken 28 days after the second AZD1222 dose. The receptors shown here come from an adult who received the AZD1222 COVID-19 vaccine.

J is TRBJ1-1 and V is TRBV12-3 or TRBV12-4; maybe TRBD1 (6 bases). Between the trimmed V and J ends, which lost 6 bases and 7 bases, there was a span of 15 bases. CDR3 size: 13 residues. CDR3 sequence: CASRGTPDYEAFF. The CDR3, as DNA: TGTGCCAGCAGGGGGACACCGGATTATGAAGCTTTCTTT.

The rearrangement joins TRBV6-5 to TRBJ1-5, with D perhaps matching TRBD1 (6 bases). Per germline, CDR1 MNHEY and CDR2 SVGAGI. V was trimmed by 6 bases and J by 3 bases, leaving 15 bases between them. The CDR3 consists of 15 residues. This CDR3 is CASRRTGTLNQPQHF. The CDR3, as DNA: TGTGCCAGCAGACGAACCGGGACACTCAATCAGCCCCAGCATTTT.

The rearrangement joins TRBV6-4 to TRBJ2-5, with D unclear. Germline V gene sequence: CDR1 MRHNA, CDR2 SNTAGT. V shed 3 bases and J shed 3 bases, with 11 bases lying between them. CDR3 size: 14 residues. CDR3 residues: CASSEAHRKETQYF. CDR3 in DNA: TGTGCCAGCAGTGAAGCTCACCGGAAAGAGACCCAGTACTTC.

The rearrangement joins TRBV7-3 to TRBJ2-5; possibly TRBD2 for D (6 bases). Germline V gives CDR1 SGHTA, CDR2 FQGTGA. V dropped 0 bases and J dropped 3 bases, with 8 bases sitting between them. This CDR3 contains 14 residues. This CDR3 reads CASSLTGGEETQYF. The CDR3 DNA follows: TGTGCCAGCAGCTTAACGGGCGGGGAAGAGACCCAGTACTTC.

The chain couples TRBV6-5 to TRBJ2-7; 7 nucleotides match TRBD1. Germline CDR1 is MNHEY and CDR2 is SVGAGI. The junction had 8 bases not matched to a gene; V was cut back by 4 bases and J by 2 bases. The CDR3 runs 15 residues. The DNA for the CDR3 is TGTGCCAGCAGTTCCGTGGCCGGGACAGCCTACGAGCAGTACTTC. Translated, it gives CASSSVAGTAYEQYF.

The genes are TRBV7-9 and TRBJ2-5, with D tentatively TRBD2 (5 bases). V lost 4 bases to trimming and J lost 2 bases, with 11 bases between them. The CDR3 has 14 amino acids. CDR1 is SEHNR and CDR2 is FQNEAQ in the germline V gene (reference sequence). CDR3 amino acids: CASSWTGRQETQYF. CDR3 DNA sequence: TGTGCCAGCAGCTGGACTGGCCGACAAGAGACCCAGTACTTC. The whole variable domain, remainder taken from reference TRBV7-9 and TRBJ2-5, is DTGVSQNPRHKITKRGQNVTFRCDPISEHNRLYWYRQTLGQGPEFLTYFQNEAQLEKSRLLSDRFSAERPKGSFSTLEIQRTEQGDSAMYLCASSWTGRQETQYFGPGTRLLVL.

The chain recombines TRBV5-4 with TRBJ2-1, with 9 bases fitting TRBD1. Per germline, CDR1 SGHNT and CDR2 YYREEE (reference sequence). J was trimmed by 1 base and V by 4 bases; bases with no gene match: 3. The CDR3 totals 15 residues. CDR3 bases: TGTGCCAGCAGCCGTGACAGGGGGTCCTACAATGAGCAGTTCTTC. Amino acid sequence: CASSRDRGSYNEQFF.

In DNA form, the CDR3 reads TGTGCCAGCAGCGTAGAAGCGGGGGGGCGCACCTACAATGAGCAGTTCTTC. This translates into CASSVEAGGRTYNEQFF. The chain combines TRBV9 with TRBJ2-1; 10 bases map to TRBD2. V lost 0 bases to trimming and J lost 2 bases; unmatched junction nucleotides: 5. The CDR3 is made up of 17 amino acids. Germline CDR1 SGDLS, CDR2 YYNGEE.

The chain combines TRBV3-1 (or the pseudogene TRBV3-2) with TRBJ1-5, with D uncertain. Trimming took 1 base from V and 4 from J, leaving 8 bases between them. Germline CDR1 reads LGHDT; CDR2 reads YNNKEL (reference sequence). The CDR3 extends over 14 amino acids. The CDR3 DNA sequence: TGTGCCAGCAGCCAAGGGCCCAGGAATCAGCCCCAGCATTTT. Its protein product is CASSQGPRNQPQHF.

The chain links TRBV6-1 to TRBJ1-2, with 11 bases lining up with TRBD1. The CDR3 is 15 amino acids. Germline CDR1 and CDR2: MNHNS and SASEGT. V dropped 2 bases and J dropped 3; count of bases not matched to a gene: 2. CDR3 residues: CASSEPGQGDYGYTF. For the CDR3, the DNA is TGTGCCAGCAGTGAACCGGGACAGGGGGACTATGGCTACACCTTC.

The chain employs TRBV18 and TRBJ1-5, with D possibly being TRBD1 (6 bases). Trimming pared 3 bases from V and 2 bases from J, leaving 11 bases between. The CDR3 totals 15 residues. Germline loops: CDR1 KGHSH, CDR2 LQKENI. CDR3 amino acids: CASSPARGRNQPQHF. In DNA form, the CDR3 reads TGTGCCAGCTCACCGGCCAGGGGCCGCAATCAGCCCCAGCATTTT. Using reference TRBV18 and TRBJ1-5 for the parts outside the CDR3, the full variable domain is NAGVMQNPRHLVRRRGQEARLRCSPMKGHSHVYWYRQLPEEGLKFMVYLQKENIIDESGMPKERFSAEFPKEGPSILRIQQVVRGDSAAYFCASSPARGRNQPQHFGDGTRLSIL.

This clone appeared once. The rearrangement joins TRBV28 to TRBJ2-1; D call uncertain. The germline CDR1 and CDR2 sequences are MDHEN and SYDVKM. The length of the CDR3 is 12 residues. With 7 bases removed from V and 12 bases from J, the gap between germline ends came to 16 bases. CDR3 sequence reads: CASTSRRRGQFF. CDR3 nucleotide sequence: TGTGCCAGCACCTCCAGAAGGAGAGGGCAGTTCTTC.

V is TRBV5-1 and J is TRBJ2-7; D possibly corresponds to TRBD1 (6 bases). The CDR3 is 14 amino acids. V was clipped by 4 bases and J by 0 bases, with 11 bases between them. Per germline, CDR1 SGHRS and CDR2 YFSETQ. The CDR3 nucleotides are TGCGCCAGCAGCGTCCGACAGGACTCCTACGAGCAGTACTTC. This encodes CASSVRQDSYEQYF.

This clone is a singleton in its sample. The chain uses TRBV7-2 and TRBJ1-5; D gene uncertain. The CDR3 runs to 14 residues. V was shortened by 2 bases and J by 1 base, with 6 bases between the two germline ends. Germline CDR1 SGHTA, CDR2 FQGNSA. This chain's CDR3 is CASSLMASNQPQHF. In DNA form, the CDR3 reads TGTGCCAGCAGCTTAATGGCCAGCAATCAGCCCCAGCATTTT.

The table lists this clone with a count of one. The chain links TRBV27 to TRBJ2-1; 7 bases agree with TRBD1. There are 15 residues in the CDR3. Germline V gene lookup returns CDR1 MNHEY and CDR2 SMNVEV (reference sequence). V was clipped by 3 bases and J by 4 bases; unmatched bases: 6. The CDR3 region is CASSLDRLGYNEQFF. The CDR3 DNA is TGTGCCAGCAGTTTGGACAGGTTGGGATACAATGAGCAGTTCTTC.

This chain links TRBV3-1 (or the pseudogene TRBV3-2) with TRBJ2-5, with D unclear. V lost 5 bases and J 1 base, leaving 11 bases between the germline ends. The CDR3 runs to 14 residues. The germline V gene has CDR1 LGHDT and CDR2 YNNKEL (reference sequence). The CDR3 DNA follows: TGTGCCAGCAGCTCGCAACCGCTCCAAGAGACCCAGTACTTC. Protein product: CASSSQPLQETQYF.

The rearrangement joins TRBV11-2 to TRBJ1-1; no firm D call. Looked up from germline, CDR1 is SGHAT and CDR2 is FQNNGV. Deletions cut 0 bases from V and 5 bases from J, with 13 bases between. The CDR3 covers 15 residues. The CDR3 DNA reads TGTGCCAGCAGCTTAGACCTCCGAAGAGGAACTGAAGCTTTCTTT. The encoded protein is CASSLDLRRGTEAFF.

The V and J genes are TRBV7-8 and TRBJ1-5; 8 bases match TRBD1. CDR3 length: 15 amino acids. Germline V gives CDR1 SGHVS, CDR2 FQNEAQ. V trimming: 1 base; J trimming: 4 bases; junction bases outside the gene matches: 3. The CDR3: CASSLGQGRNQPQHF. CDR3 nucleotide sequence: TGTGCCAGCAGCTTAGGACAGGGGAGGAATCAGCCCCAGCATTTT.

This chain links TRBV21-1 with TRBJ2-3; TRBD1, the table's D call, was not compared with the DNA. TRBV21-1 is flagged as a pseudogene. The CDR3 covers 17 residues. DNA for the CDR3: TGTGCCAGCAGCAAAGGACGGACCGATGGGGCCACAGATACGCAGTATTTT. As protein: CASSKGRTDGATDTQYF.

The chain carries TRBV6-5 and TRBJ1-1; D ambiguous. Germline CDR1 reads MNHEY; CDR2 reads SVGAGI. This CDR3 comprises 12 residues. With 7 bases removed from V and 4 bases from J, the gap between germline ends came to 10 bases. As DNA, the CDR3 is TGTGCCAGCAAGGGCAGGTTCACTGAAGCTTTCTTT. This encodes CASKGRFTEAFF.

V gene TRBV5-1 combines with J gene TRBJ1-4, with TRBD1 matching over 9 bases. Unmatched junction bases numbered 5, after V lost 0 bases and J lost 8 bases. The CDR3 runs 15 residues. The germline V gene has CDR1 SGHRS and CDR2 YFSETQ. The CDR3 coding sequence is TGCGCCAGCAGCTTGGGGCCGGGACAGGGCGAAAAACTGTTTTTT. Translated: CASSLGPGQGEKLFF.

J is TRBJ1-5 and V is TRBV7-8; D uncertain. CDR3 length equals 13 residues. Germline assignment: CDR1 SGHVS and CDR2 FQNEAQ. Trimming removed 5 bases at V and 5 bases at J, with 10 bases between. CDR3 coding DNA: TGTGCCAGCAGCGAGGCCCACCATCAGCCCCAGCATTTT. It encodes CASSEAHHQPQHF.